This T cell receptor (beta chain) was sequenced during a study of cytomegalovirus exposure and HLA in healthy donors. Study observations and caveats: In an earlier analysis, productive rearrangement rates for most beta V segments clustered near 87% or 30%. Later findings reportedly placed an Asian-associated ancestry cluster below the 666-donor mean for N-insertions. Association with HLA alleles at 0.05 false discovery rate was found for 15,000 to 20,000 TCR beta sequences in a later analysis.

This PCR relied on a set of 60 Vbeta primers and 13 Jbeta primers. Clones were sequenced by immunoSEQ multiplex PCR, and TCRdb holds only the in-frame ones, with some missing. The sample lists about 120,000 clones; over 65% were seen once. To note about this clone: What it binds is unknown.

This CDR3 contains 12 residues. Germline CDR1 SEHNR, CDR2 FQNEAQ (reference sequence). Trimming removed 1 base at V and 8 bases at J, with 5 bases between. The chain is built from TRBV7-9 and TRBJ2-2, with no clear D. The sample was PBMCs. This clonotype originated in a man aged 18 to 30 in good health and CMV-seropositive. CDR3 DNA sequence: TGTGCCAGCAGCTTAGGGCCGGGGGAGCTGTTTTTT. Protein: CASSLGPGELFF.